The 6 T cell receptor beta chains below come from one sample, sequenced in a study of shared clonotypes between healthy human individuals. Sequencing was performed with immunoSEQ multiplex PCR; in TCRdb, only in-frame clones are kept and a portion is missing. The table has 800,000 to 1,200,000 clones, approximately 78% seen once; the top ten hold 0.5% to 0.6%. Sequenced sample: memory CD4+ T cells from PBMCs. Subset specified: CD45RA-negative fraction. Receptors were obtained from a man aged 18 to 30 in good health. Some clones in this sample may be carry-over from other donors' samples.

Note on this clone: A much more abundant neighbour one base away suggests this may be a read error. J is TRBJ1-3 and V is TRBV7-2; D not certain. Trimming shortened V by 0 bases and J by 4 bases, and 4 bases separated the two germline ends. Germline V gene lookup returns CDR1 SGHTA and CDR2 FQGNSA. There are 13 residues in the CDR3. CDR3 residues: CASSLAGGNTIYF. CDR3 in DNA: TGTGCCAGCAGCTTAGCGGGGGGAAACACCATATATTTT.

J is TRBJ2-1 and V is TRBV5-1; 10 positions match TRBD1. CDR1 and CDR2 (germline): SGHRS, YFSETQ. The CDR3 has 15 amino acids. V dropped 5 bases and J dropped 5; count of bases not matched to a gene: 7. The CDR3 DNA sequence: TGCGCCAGCAGAGCCGGGACAGGGGAAAACAATGAGCAGTTCTTC. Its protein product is CASRAGTGENNEQFF.

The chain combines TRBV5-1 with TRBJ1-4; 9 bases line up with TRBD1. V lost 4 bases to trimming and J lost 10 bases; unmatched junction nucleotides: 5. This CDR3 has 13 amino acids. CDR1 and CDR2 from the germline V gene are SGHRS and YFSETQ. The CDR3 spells CASSRQGDGKLFF. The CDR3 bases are TGCGCCAGCAGCCGACAGGGGGACGGAAAACTGTTTTTT.

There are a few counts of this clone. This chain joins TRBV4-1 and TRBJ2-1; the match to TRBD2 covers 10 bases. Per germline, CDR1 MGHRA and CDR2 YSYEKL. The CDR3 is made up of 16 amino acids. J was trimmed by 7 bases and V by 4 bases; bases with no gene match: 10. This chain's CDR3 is CASSPGASGRGNEQFF. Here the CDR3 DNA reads TGCGCCAGCAGCCCGGGAGCTAGCGGGAGAGGGAATGAGCAGTTCTTC.

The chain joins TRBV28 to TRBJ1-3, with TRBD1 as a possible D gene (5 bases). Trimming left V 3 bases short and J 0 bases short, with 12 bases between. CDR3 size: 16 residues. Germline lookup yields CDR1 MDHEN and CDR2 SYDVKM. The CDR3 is CASSLFFGGSGNTIYF. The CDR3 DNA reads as TGTGCCAGCAGTTTGTTCTTCGGGGGCTCTGGAAACACCATATATTTT. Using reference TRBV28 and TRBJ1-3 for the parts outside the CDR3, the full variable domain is DVKVTQSSRYLVKRTGEKVFLECVQDMDHENMFWYRQDPGLGLRLIYFSYDVKMKEKGDIPEGYSVSREKKERFSLILESASTNQTSMYLCASSLFFGGSGNTIYFGEGSWLTVV.

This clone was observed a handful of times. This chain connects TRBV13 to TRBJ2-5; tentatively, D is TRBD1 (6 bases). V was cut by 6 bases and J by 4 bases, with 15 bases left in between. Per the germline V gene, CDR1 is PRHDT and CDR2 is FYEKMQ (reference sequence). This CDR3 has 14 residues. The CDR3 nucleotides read TGTGCCAGCAGTTCGCAACAGGGAGTAGAGACCCAGTACTTC. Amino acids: CASSSQQGVETQYF.